This T cell receptor (beta chain) was sequenced during a study of blood T cell repertoires in COVID-19. At the level of the study: Nucleic acid was either cDNA or gDNA, and it came from T cells, B-cell-depleted T cells, or PBMCs.

A few counts support this clone. The V gene's germline CDR1 is KGHSH and CDR2 LQKENI. The CDR3 contains 14 residues. The ends were cut back, 4 bases at V and 5 bases at J, with 14 bases in the middle. Using immunoSEQ multiplex PCR, the repertoire was profiled, and TCRdb retains in-frame clones only, with some absent. The sample records 150,000 to 180,000 clones, approximately 85% being singletons. The sequence came from a man aged 55 to 69 with COVID-19, enrolled during active disease. The V and J genes are TRBV18 and TRBJ1-1, with D tentatively TRBD1 (6 bases). The sample comprised peripheral blood. CDR3 nucleotide sequence: TGTGCCAGCTCACAAATAAACAGGGATACTGAAGCTTTCTTT. Translated: CASSQINRDTEAFF. Using reference TRBV18 and TRBJ1-1 for the parts outside the CDR3, the full variable domain is NAGVMQNPRHLVRRRGQEARLRCSPMKGHSHVYWYRQLPEEGLKFMVYLQKENIIDESGMPKERFSAEFPKEGPSILRIQQVVRGDSAAYFCASSQINRDTEAFFGQGTRLTVV.